These 2 T cell receptor beta chains were all obtained from the same sample, sequenced in a study of PD-1 blockade in classical Hodgkin lymphoma (dated by TCRdb to about 2020). Library method: the immunoSEQ multiplex PCR assay. TCRdb obtained this table from immuneACCESS and retained in-frame rearrangements with V and J assigned. These tables miss some clones; where compared with another copy, unresolved V genes account for less than half of the shortfall, and the remainder is unexplained. The sample contains about 98,000 clones, about nine tenths of them found a single time. Over 2.5% of the sample rests with the top ten. Interpreted using the paper, the time point label stands for: cycle 1 day 1 (C1D1), immediately before nivolumab initiation. Relapse after autologous stem cell transplantation had occurred in all trial patients, and cohorts A, B and C were distinguished by prior brentuximab vedotin exposure.

Sample: peripheral blood mononuclear cells (PBMCs), taken at baseline. These receptors all come from a human donor with classical Hodgkin lymphoma.

This chain links TRBV5-6 with TRBJ2-3; D not resolved. The V gene's germline CDR1 is SGHDT and CDR2 YYEEEE. The CDR3 contains 14 residues. V lost 4 bases to trimming and J lost 2 bases, with 11 bases between them. As DNA, the CDR3 is TGTGCCAGCAGCCCCCTTAGGGACACAGATACGCAGTATTTT. Translating it yields CASSPLRDTDTQYF.

The CDR3 nucleotides are TGTGCCAGCAGCTTCCCGGGGGGGGAAAAACTGTTTTTT. Translated, it gives CASSFPGGEKLFF. This chain connects TRBV5-4 to TRBJ1-4, with D possibly matching TRBD1 (5 bases). The CDR3 extends over 13 amino acids. Trimming stripped 2 bases from V and 8 bases from J, with 10 bases between. The V gene's germline CDR1 is SGHNT and CDR2 YYREEE (reference sequence).